This T cell receptor beta chain emerged from a study of graft-versus-host responses after intestinal transplantation. Across the whole study: Induction using anti-thymocyte globulin, followed by tacrolimus and steroids for two to four years, was given to all recipients.

From germline, CDR1 is MNHEY and CDR2 SMNVEV (reference sequence). The junction had 17 bases not matched to a gene; V was cut back by 3 bases and J by 7 bases. This CDR3 has 18 amino acids. General observations from the study: Ileal or blood samples showed some GvH clones first, and such clones were also found in recipient marrow. Some patients had graft-donor T cell macrochimerism, and their allografts showed high graft-versus-host to host-versus-graft clonal ratios.

Profiling relied on immunoSEQ multiplex PCR, and the TCRdb table lists in-frame clones only, not all of them. The sample carries some 14,000 clones, roughly a third recorded once. Plates contained roughly 200,000 CFSE-labeled responder cells and roughly 200,000 irradiated, violet-dye-labeled stimulator cells. Following the reaction, CD3+CD4+ and CD3+CD8+ responders that were proliferating and CFSE-low underwent sorting. J is TRBJ2-1 and V is TRBV27; 8 nucleotides agree with TRBD2. This TCR came from a human patient who received an intestinal transplant. The sample here was alloreactive CD8+ T cells from a mixed lymphocyte reaction culture, taken before intestinal transplant. Subset meaning: CFSE-low proliferating T cells sorted from approximately 6-day pre-transplant mixed lymphocyte reaction (GvH or HvG direction). The CDR3 nucleotides are TGTGCCAGCAGTTTGAGTCCGTTTGCGGGGGGTCTCTTGAATGAGCAGTTCTTC. Translation gives CASSLSPFAGGLLNEQFF.